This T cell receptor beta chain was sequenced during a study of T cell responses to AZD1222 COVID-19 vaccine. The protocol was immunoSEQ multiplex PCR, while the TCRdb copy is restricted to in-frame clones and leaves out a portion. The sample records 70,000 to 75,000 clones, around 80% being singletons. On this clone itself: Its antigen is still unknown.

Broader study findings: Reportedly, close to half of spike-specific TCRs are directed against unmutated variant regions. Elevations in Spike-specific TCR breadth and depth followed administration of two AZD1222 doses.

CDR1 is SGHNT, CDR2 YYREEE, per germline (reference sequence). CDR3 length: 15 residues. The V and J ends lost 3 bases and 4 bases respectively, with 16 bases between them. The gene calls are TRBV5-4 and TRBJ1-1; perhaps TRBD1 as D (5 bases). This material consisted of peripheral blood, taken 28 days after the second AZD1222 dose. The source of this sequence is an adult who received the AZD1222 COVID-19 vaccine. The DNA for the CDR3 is TGTGCCAGCAGCTCCCCCCCCACTGGGGGCACTGAAGCTTTCTTT. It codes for CASSSPPTGGTEAFF.